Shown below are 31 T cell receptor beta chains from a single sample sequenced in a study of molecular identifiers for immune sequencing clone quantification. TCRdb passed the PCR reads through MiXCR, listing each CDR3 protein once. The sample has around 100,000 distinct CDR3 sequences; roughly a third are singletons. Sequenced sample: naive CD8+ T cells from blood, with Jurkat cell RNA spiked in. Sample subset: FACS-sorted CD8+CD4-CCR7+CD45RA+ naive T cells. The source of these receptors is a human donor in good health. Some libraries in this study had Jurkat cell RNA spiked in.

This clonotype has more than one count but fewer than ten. The CDR3 nucleotides are TGTGCCAGTAAACAGATCTTGAACACCGGGGAGCTGTTTTTT. This encodes CASKQILNTGELFF. The chain links TRBV6-5 to TRBJ2-2; no clear D. This CDR3 is built from 14 residues. V dropped 9 bases and J dropped 1 base, with 12 bases sitting between them. CDR1 and CDR2 from the germline V gene are MNHEY and SVGAGI.

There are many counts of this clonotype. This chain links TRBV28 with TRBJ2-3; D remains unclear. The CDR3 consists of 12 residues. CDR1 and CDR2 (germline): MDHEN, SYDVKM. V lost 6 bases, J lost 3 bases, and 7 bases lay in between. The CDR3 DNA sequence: TGTGCCAGCAGAACCGGGACAGATACGCAGTATTTT. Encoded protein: CASRTGTDTQYF.

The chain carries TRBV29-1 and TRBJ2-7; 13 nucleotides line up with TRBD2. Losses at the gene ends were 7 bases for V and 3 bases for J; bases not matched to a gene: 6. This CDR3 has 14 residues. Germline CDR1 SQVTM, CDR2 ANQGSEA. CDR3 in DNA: TGCAGCGCCTTACTAGCGGGGGGGATCTACGAGCAGTACTTC. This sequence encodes CSALLAGGIYEQYF.

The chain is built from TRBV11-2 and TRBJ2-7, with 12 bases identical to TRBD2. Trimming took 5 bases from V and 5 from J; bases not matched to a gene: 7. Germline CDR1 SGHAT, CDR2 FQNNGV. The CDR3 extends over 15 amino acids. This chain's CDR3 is CASSRTSGRPNEQYF. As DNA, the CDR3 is TGTGCCAGCAGCAGAACTAGCGGGAGGCCCAACGAGCAGTACTTC.

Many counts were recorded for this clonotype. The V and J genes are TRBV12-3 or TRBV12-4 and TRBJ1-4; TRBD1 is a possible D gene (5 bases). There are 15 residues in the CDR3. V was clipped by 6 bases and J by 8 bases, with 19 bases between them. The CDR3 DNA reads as TGTGCCAGCAGAGTTACGGGGGGAAGGGAAGAAAAACTGTTTTTT. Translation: CASRVTGGREEKLFF.

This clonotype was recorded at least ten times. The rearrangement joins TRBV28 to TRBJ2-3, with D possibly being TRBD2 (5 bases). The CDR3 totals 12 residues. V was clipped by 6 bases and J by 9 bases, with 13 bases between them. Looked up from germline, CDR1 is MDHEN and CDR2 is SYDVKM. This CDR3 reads CASRDWRKTQYF. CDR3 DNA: TGTGCCAGCAGGGACTGGCGCAAAACGCAGTATTTT.

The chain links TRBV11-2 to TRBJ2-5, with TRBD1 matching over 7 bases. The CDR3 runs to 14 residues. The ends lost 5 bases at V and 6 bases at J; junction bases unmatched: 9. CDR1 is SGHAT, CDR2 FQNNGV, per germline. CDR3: CASSPRGGAKTQYF. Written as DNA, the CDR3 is TGTGCCAGCAGCCCGCGAGGGGGCGCGAAGACCCAGTACTTC. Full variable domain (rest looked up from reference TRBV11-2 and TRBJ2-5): EAGVAQSPRYKIIEKRQSVAFWCNPISGHATLYWYQQILGQGPKLLIQFQNNGVVDDSQLPKDRFSAERLKGVDSTLKIQPAKLEDSAVYLCASSPRGGAKTQYFGPGTRLLVL.

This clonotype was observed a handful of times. CDR3 in DNA: TGTGCCAGCTCACCAGGGACGAGCTCGGCGGGAGACAGCGCAGATACGCAGTATTTT. This codes for CASSPGTSSAGDSADTQYF. The chain links TRBV18 to TRBJ2-3; TRBD2 matches at 7 bases. J gave up 4 bases and V 2 bases, and 18 bases lay outside the gene matches. The CDR3 totals 19 residues. Germline CDR1 KGHSH, CDR2 LQKENI.

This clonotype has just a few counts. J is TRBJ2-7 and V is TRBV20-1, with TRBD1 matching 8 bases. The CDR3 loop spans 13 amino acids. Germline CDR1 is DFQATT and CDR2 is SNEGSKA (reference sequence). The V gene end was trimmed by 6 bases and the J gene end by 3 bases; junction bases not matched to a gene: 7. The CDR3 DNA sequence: TGCAGTGCCAGACCTACAGGGGGCTACGAGCAGTACTTC. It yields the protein CSARPTGGYEQYF.

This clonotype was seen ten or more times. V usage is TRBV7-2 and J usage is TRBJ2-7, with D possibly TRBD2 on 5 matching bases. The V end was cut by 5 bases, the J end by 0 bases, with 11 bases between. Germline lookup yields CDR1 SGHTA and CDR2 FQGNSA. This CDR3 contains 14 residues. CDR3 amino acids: CASSPSGSSYEQYF. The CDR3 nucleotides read TGTGCCAGCAGCCCCTCGGGGAGCTCCTACGAGCAGTACTTC.

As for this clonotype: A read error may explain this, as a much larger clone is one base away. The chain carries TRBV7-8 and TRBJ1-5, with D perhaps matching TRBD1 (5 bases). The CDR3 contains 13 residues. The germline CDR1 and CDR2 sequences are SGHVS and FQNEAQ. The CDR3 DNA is TGTGCCAGCAGCCTGTACCGGGACCAGCCCCAGAATTTT. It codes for CASSLYRDQPQNF.

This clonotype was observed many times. CDR3 protein: CASSPRTRNTGELFF. CDR3 coding DNA: TGTGCCAGCAGCCCCCGGACTAGGAACACCGGGGAGCTGTTTTTT. The J gene is TRBJ2-2, the V gene TRBV11-3, with TRBD2 identical over 7 bases. V lost 5 bases and J lost 1; bases outside the gene matches: 4. Germline CDR1 is SGHNT and CDR2 is YENEEA. CDR3 length: 15 residues.

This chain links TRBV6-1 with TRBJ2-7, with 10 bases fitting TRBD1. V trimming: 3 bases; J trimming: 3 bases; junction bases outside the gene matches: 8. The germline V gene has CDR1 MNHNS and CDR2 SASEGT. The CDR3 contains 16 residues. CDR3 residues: CASSDPGTGVHYEQYF. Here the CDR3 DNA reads TGTGCCAGCAGTGACCCTGGGACAGGGGTACACTACGAGCAGTACTTC.

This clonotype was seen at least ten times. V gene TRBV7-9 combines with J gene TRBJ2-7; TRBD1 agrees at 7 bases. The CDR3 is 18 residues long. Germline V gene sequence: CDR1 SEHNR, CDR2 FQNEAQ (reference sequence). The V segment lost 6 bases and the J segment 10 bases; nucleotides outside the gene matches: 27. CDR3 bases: TGTGCCAGCAGACCGGTGGGACAGCCGACCCAGTACCGGATAGAACAGTACTTC. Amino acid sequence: CASRPVGQPTQYRIEQYF.

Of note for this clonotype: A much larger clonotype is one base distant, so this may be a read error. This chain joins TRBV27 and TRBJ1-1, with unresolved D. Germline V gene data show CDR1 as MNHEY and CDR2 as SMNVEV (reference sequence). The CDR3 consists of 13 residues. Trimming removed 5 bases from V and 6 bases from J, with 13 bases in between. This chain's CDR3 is CASSLHSSAEAFF. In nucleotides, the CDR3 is TGTGCCAGCAGTCTCCATAGTTCGGCTGAAGCTTTCTTT.

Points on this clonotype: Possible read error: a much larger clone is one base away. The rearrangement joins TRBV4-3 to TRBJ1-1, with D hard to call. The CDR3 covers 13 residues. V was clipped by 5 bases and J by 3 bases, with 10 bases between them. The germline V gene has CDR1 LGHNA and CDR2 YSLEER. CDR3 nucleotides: TGCGCCAGCAGCGCCGGGTCAGACACTGAAGCTTTCTTT. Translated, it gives CASSAGSDTEAFF.

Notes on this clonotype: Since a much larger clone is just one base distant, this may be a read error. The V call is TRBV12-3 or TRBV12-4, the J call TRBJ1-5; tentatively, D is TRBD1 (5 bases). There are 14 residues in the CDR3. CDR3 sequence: CASSFWGTDQPQQF. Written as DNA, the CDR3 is TGTGCCAGCAGTTTCTGGGGGACGGATCAGCCCCAGCAGTTT.

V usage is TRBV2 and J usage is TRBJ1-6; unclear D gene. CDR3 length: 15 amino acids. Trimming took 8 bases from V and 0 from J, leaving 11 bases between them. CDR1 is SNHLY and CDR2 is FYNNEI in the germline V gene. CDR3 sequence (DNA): TGTGCCAGCCTCATACCAAGCTCCTATAATTCACCCCTCCACTTT. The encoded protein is CASLIPSSYNSPLHF.

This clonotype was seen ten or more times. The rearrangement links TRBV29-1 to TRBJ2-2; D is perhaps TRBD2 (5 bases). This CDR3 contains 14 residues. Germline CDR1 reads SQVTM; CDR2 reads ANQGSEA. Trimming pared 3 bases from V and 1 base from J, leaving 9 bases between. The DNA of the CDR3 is TGCAGCGTTGAGCCTAGCTTGAACACCGGGGAGCTGTTTTTT. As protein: CSVEPSLNTGELFF.

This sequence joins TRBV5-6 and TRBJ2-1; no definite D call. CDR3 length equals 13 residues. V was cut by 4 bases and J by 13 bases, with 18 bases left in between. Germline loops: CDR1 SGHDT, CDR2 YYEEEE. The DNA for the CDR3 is TGTGCCAGCAGCCCCCTTATCAAGAAGGGCCAGTTCTTC. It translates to CASSPLIKKGQFF.

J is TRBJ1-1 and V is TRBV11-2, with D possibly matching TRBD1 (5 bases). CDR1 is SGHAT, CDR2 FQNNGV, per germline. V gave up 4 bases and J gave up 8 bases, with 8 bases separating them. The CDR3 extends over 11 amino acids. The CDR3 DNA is TGTGCCAGCAGCTCGGGGCAGGAAGCTTTCTTT. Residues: CASSSGQEAFF.

CDR3 nucleotides: TGTGCCAGCAGCCAAGAATATGGGACTAGAACAGATACGCAGTATTTT. Amino acid sequence: CASSQEYGTRTDTQYF. The chain employs TRBV4-2 and TRBJ2-3; 8 positions match TRBD2. The CDR3 is 16 residues long. CDR1 is LGHNA, CDR2 YNFKEQ, per germline. J lost 3 bases, V lost 0 bases, and 5 bases had no gene match.

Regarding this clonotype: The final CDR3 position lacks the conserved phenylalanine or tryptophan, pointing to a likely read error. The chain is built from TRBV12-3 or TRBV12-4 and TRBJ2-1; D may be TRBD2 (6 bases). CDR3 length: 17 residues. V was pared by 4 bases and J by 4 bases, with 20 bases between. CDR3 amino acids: CASSSVAAGNSYNEQFS. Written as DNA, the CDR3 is TGTGCCAGCAGTTCCGTGGCCGCGGGGAATTCGTACAATGAGCAGTTCTCC.

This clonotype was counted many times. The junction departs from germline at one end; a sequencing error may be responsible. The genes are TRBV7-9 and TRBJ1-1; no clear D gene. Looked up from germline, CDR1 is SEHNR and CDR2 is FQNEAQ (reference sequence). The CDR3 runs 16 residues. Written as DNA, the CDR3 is TGTGCCAGCACCTTAAAAGTAGGCCCTATGAACACTGAAGCTTTCTTT. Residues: CASTLKVGPMNTEAFF.

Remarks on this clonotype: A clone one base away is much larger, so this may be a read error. The CDR3 DNA is TGCAGTGCTACCGGGACAGGGGGACCCTACGAGCAGTCCTTC. Protein: CSATGTGGPYEQSF. V and J are TRBV20-1 and TRBJ2-7; TRBD1 matches 11 bases. The CDR3 covers 14 residues. Germline assignment: CDR1 DFQATT and CDR2 SNEGSKA (reference sequence).

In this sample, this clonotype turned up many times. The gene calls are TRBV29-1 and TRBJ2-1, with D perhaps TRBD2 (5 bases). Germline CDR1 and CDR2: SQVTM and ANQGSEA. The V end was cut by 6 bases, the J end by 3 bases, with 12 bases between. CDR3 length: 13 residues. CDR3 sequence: CSVQLENYNEQFF. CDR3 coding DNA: TGCAGCGTGCAACTAGAGAACTACAATGAGCAGTTCTTC.

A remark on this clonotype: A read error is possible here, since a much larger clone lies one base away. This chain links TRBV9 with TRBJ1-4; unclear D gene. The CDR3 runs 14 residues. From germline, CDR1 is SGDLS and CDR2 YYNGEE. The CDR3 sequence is CASSVDREEGKLSF. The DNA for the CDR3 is TGTGCCAGCAGCGTAGACCGGGAAGAAGGAAAACTGTCTTTT.

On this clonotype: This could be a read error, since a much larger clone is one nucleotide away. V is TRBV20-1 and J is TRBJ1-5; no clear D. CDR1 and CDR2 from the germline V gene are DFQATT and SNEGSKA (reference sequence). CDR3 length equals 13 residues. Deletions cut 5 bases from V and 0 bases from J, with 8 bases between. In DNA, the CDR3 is TGCAGTGCTCGCTGTTATAGCAATCAGCCCCAGCATTTT. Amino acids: CSARCYSNQPQHF.

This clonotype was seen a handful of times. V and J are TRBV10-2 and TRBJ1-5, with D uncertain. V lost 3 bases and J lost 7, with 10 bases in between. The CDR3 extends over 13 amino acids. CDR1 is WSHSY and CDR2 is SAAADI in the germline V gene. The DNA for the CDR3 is TGCGCCAGCAGTGACGGAGGCACCCAGCCCCAGCATTTT. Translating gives CASSDGGTQPQHF.

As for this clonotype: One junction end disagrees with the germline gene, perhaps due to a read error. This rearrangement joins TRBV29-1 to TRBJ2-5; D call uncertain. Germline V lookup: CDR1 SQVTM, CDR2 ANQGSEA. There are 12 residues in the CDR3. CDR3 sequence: CSVVPDRETQNF. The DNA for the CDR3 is TGCAGCGTTGTTCCCGACCGAGAGACCCAGAACTTC.

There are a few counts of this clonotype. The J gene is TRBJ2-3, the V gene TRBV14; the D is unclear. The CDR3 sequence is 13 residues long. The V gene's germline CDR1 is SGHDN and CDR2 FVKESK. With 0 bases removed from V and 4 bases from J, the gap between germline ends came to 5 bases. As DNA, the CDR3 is TGTGCCAGCAGCCAAGATCCATCAGATACGCAGTATTTT. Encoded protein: CASSQDPSDTQYF.